The 5 T cell receptor beta chains below were found in one sample sequenced in a study of patients and donors after allogeneic stem cell transplantation. TCRdb re-analysed the RT-PCR reads in MiXCR, keeping a single row per CDR3 protein. Here the sample spans tens of thousands of distinct CDR3 sequences, roughly 38% being singletons. The sample taken for sequencing was blood, either unsorted or a sorted T cell fraction (not recorded which). Source of these receptors: a human donor who was either an allogeneic HSCT recipient or a stem cell or donor lymphocyte infusion donor (not recorded which). It is not recorded whose cells these are; they may come from a transplant donor.

Ten or more counts support this clonotype. This sequence joins TRBV12-3 or TRBV12-4 and TRBJ2-3; 12 positions agree with TRBD2. V was clipped by 5 bases and J by 4 bases; unmatched bases: 1. The CDR3 has 14 amino acids. CDR3 bases: TGTGCCAGCAGTCGACTAGCGGGGGCAGATACGCAGTATTTT. Its protein is CASSRLAGADTQYF.

V is TRBV7-2 and J is TRBJ2-3; 7 bases agree with TRBD2. Germline V gene lookup returns CDR1 SGHTA and CDR2 FQGNSA. The CDR3 has 13 amino acids. J was trimmed by 8 bases and V by 1 base; bases with no gene match: 3. CDR3 amino acids: CASSLVLAVTQYF. The CDR3 DNA is TGTGCCAGCAGCTTAGTTCTAGCGGTTACGCAGTATTTT.

The V call is TRBV20-1, the J call TRBJ2-6; no clear D. Looked up from germline, CDR1 is DFQATT and CDR2 is SNEGSKA (reference sequence). V lost 6 bases to trimming and J lost 0 bases, with 9 bases between them. The CDR3 has 14 amino acids. The CDR3 protein is CSARLLSGANVLTF. DNA for the CDR3: TGCAGTGCCCGTCTCCTCTCTGGGGCCAACGTCCTGACTTTC.

V and J are TRBV4-3 and TRBJ2-7; the match to TRBD2 covers 9 bases. The germline V gene has CDR1 LGHNA and CDR2 YSLEER. The CDR3 loop spans 15 amino acids. J lost 3 bases, V lost 0 bases, and 3 bases had no gene match. CDR3 sequence reads: CASSQDGTSYYEQYF. Written as DNA, the CDR3 is TGCGCCAGCAGCCAAGATGGGACTAGCTACTACGAGCAGTACTTC.

The rearrangement links TRBV20-1 to TRBJ2-2; D could derive from TRBD1 or TRBD2 (5 bases each). Germline-derived CDR1 and CDR2 are DFQATT and SNEGSKA (reference sequence). CDR3 length: 16 amino acids. V was trimmed by 0 bases and J by 1 base, leaving 12 bases between them. CDR3 amino acids: CSARDEGQKNTGELFF. The CDR3 DNA reads as TGCAGTGCTAGAGACGAGGGGCAAAAGAACACCGGGGAGCTGTTTTTT.